This is a list of T cell receptor beta chains from one sample in a study of cytotoxic CD8 clonotypes in ibrutinib-treated CLL. Some clones are missing from TCRdb's copy, which holds only in-frame ones; the method was immunoSEQ multiplex PCR. The top ten hold 5.6% of the sample, which has fewer than 300,000 clones, more than 70% seen once. This sample comprised PBMCs, obtained at disease progression, from a patient treated with ibrutinib. The receptors here all came from a human donor with chronic lymphocytic leukemia. The CDR3 runs from the conserved cysteine through the conserved F or W. A D gene is named only where the DNA matches it firmly. Only some rows state a clone size, as once, few, many or a class for expanded clones.

v_gene	j_gene	d_gene	abundance	CDR3aa	CDR3nt
TRBV6-4	TRBJ2-6	TRBD1	.	CASSDSGGVLGANVLTF	TGTGCCAGCAGTGACTCAGGGGGCGTTCTGGGGGCCAACGTCCTGACTTTC
TRBV7-2	TRBJ2-1	TRBD1	.	CASSPRGVNRGSSYNEQFF	TGTGCCAGCAGCCCCCGCGGGGTCAACAGGGGGAGCTCCTACAATGAGCAGTTCTTC
TRBV7-9	TRBJ1-5	TRBD1	.	CASSRQGVNQPQHF	TGTGCCAGCAGCCGACAGGGCGTCAATCAGCCCCAGCATTTT
TRBV9	TRBJ1-1	.	.	CASSAYRTNTEAFF	TGTGCCAGCAGCGCGTACAGGACGAACACTGAAGCTTTCTTT
TRBV5-1	TRBJ2-2	TRBD2	.	CASSLSLAGPGELFF	TGCGCCAGCAGCTTGTCCCTAGCGGGGCCAGGGGAGCTGTTTTTT
TRBV11-2	TRBJ2-1	TRBD1	.	CALSRDRANEQFF	TGTGCCCTAAGTAGGGACAGGGCAAATGAGCAGTTCTTC
TRBV5-5	TRBJ1-2	TRBD1	.	CASSLSLALQGAHYGYTF	TGTGCCAGCAGCTTGTCCCTCGCCTTACAGGGGGCGCACTATGGCTACACCTTC
TRBV5-1	TRBJ1-2	.	.	CASSLGVPTAGGYTF	TGCGCCAGCAGCTTGGGCGTACCCACGGCGGGAGGCTACACCTTC
TRBV9	TRBJ2-7	TRBD1	.	CASSSRGQPGAYEQYF	TGTGCCAGCAGCAGCCGGGGACAGCCCGGAGCCTACGAGCAGTACTTC
TRBV7-8	TRBJ1-1	.	.	CASSLFLKGREDTEAFF	TGTGCCAGCAGCTTATTCCTTAAGGGAAGGGAGGACACTGAAGCTTTCTTT
TRBV5-1	TRBJ2-7	.	.	CASSFTQSSYEQYF	TGCGCCAGCAGCTTCACGCAAAGCTCCTACGAGCAGTACTTC
TRBV18	TRBJ1-2	TRBD1	.	CASSPDRGLNYGYTF	TGTGCCAGCTCACCGGACAGGGGGCTCAACTATGGCTACACCTTC
TRBV15	TRBJ1-4	.	few	CATSRVWTQEEKLFF	TGTGCCACCAGCAGAGTCTGGACCCAGGAGGAAAAACTGTTTTTT
TRBV7-9	TRBJ2-7	TRBD1	.	CASSLGGGRLEQYF	TGTGCCAGCAGCCTAGGGGGCGGGCGACTCGAGCAGTACTTC
TRBV2	TRBJ2-1	.	.	CASSRLVLDQFF	TGTGCCAGCAGCCGCTTGGTTCTTGATCAGTTCTTC
TRBV25-1	TRBJ2-5	.	.	CASSELVVETQYF	TGTGCCAGCAGTGAGCTGGTGGTAGAGACCCAGTACTTC
TRBV10-3	TRBJ1-5	.	.	CAISTQPYSNQPQHF	TGTGCCATCAGTACACAACCGTATAGCAATCAGCCCCAGCATTTT
TRBV20-1	TRBJ1-2	.	few	CSASLPDGYTF	TGCAGTGCTAGTCTCCCTGATGGCTACACCTTC
TRBV28	TRBJ2-7	.	few	CASSRGGGEQYF	TGTGCCAGCAGCCGGGGAGGTGGCGAGCAGTACTTC
TRBV4-2	TRBJ2-7	TRBD2	.	CASSLNAGGAVNEQYF	TGTGCCAGCAGCCTTAACGCCGGGGGGGCGGTCAACGAGCAGTACTTC
TRBV7-9	TRBJ2-7	.	.	CASSGVSYEQYF	TGTGCCAGCAGCGGGGTTTCCTACGAGCAGTACTTC
TRBV5-1	TRBJ1-1	TRBD1	few	CASRRDSLNTEAFF	TGCGCCAGCAGGAGGGACAGTCTGAACACTGAAGCTTTCTTT
TRBV10-3	TRBJ2-7	.	few	CASRDTTSYEQYF	TGTGCCAGTCGGGACACGACCTCCTACGAGCAGTACTTC
TRBV7-3	TRBJ2-2	.	.	CASSLTRHTGELFF	TGTGCCAGCAGCTTAACGAGGCACACCGGGGAGCTGTTTTTT
TRBV2	TRBJ2-3	.	.	CASSDRGPAESTDTQYF	TGTGCCAGCAGTGATAGGGGTCCAGCGGAAAGCACAGATACGCAGTATTTT
TRBV19	TRBJ1-3	.	.	CASSTALGNTIYF	TGTGCCAGTAGTACGGCGCTGGGAAACACCATATATTTT
TRBV6-5	TRBJ1-2	.	once	CASSYVGTYGYTF	TGTGCCAGCAGTTACGTGGGCACCTATGGCTACACCTTC
TRBV28	TRBJ1-1	.	.	CASSPTDRYNTEAFF	TGTGCCAGCAGTCCAACGGACAGATACAACACTGAAGCTTTCTTT
TRBV7-8	TRBJ2-7	.	few	CASSFRLVRSSYEQYF	TGTGCCAGCAGCTTCCGCCTAGTCAGGAGCTCCTACGAGCAGTACTTC
TRBV15	TRBJ2-5	TRBD1	.	CATSRQTGGRETQYF	TGTGCCACCAGCAGACAAACAGGGGGCAGGGAGACCCAGTACTTC
TRBV27	TRBJ2-7	.	.	CASRTQGDEQYF	TGTGCCAGCAGGACACAGGGTGACGAGCAGTACTTC
TRBV29-1	TRBJ2-7	TRBD2	once	CSVWTSGSYEQYF	TGCAGCGTCTGGACTAGCGGCTCCTACGAGCAGTACTTC
TRBV9	TRBJ2-1	TRBD2	.	CASSVDRGSFGNEQFF	TGTGCCAGCAGCGTAGATCGCGGGAGTTTCGGAAATGAGCAGTTCTTC
TRBV5-1	TRBJ2-7	.	.	CASSSTGFHEQYF	TGCGCCAGCAGCTCAACAGGGTTCCACGAGCAGTACTTC
TRBV5-1	TRBJ1-3	.	.	CASSPGRTFSGNTIYF	TGCGCCAGCAGCCCGGGACGGACGTTCTCTGGAAACACCATATATTTT
TRBV28	TRBJ2-7	.	.	CASSFWVVGNDHEQYF	TGTGCCAGCAGTTTCTGGGTTGTAGGAAACGACCACGAGCAGTACTTC
TRBV29-1	TRBJ2-3	.	once	CSVEGRDTQYF	TGCAGCGTTGAGGGGCGGGATACGCAGTATTTT
TRBV15	TRBJ2-3	TRBD2	.	CATSRNSGDVQYF	TGTGCCACCAGCAGGAATAGCGGGGACGTGCAGTATTTT
TRBV27	TRBJ2-7	TRBD1	few	CASSGLTPGQFYEQYF	TGTGCCAGCAGTGGATTAACCCCGGGACAGTTCTACGAGCAGTACTTC
TRBV5-1	TRBJ2-3	.	many	CASSNTDTQYF	TGCGCCAGCAGCAACACAGATACGCAGTATTTT
TRBV4-2	TRBJ2-3	.	few	CASSQASTSTDTQYF	TGTGCCAGCAGCCAAGCGTCCACTAGCACAGATACGCAGTATTTT
TRBV18	TRBJ2-5	.	.	CASSPRGETQYF	TGTGCCAGCTCACCACGAGGAGAGACCCAGTACTTC
TRBV20-1	TRBJ2-5	.	.	CSASGETQYF	TGCAGTGCCTCAGGAGAGACCCAGTACTTC
TRBV4-1	TRBJ2-1	TRBD2	.	CASSINLAGVIYNEQFF	TGCGCCAGCAGCATCAATTTAGCGGGGGTTATCTACAATGAGCAGTTCTTC
TRBV2	TRBJ2-5	.	.	CASSGGARETQYF	TGTGCCAGCAGTGGGGGGGCCCGGGAGACCCAGTACTTC
TRBV5-1	TRBJ2-7	.	.	CASSPGIQFYEQYF	TGCGCCAGCAGCCCGGGGATCCAATTCTACGAGCAGTACTTC
TRBV5-5	TRBJ2-7	.	.	CASSLGVISYEQYF	TGTGCCAGCAGCTTGGGGGTTATCTCCTACGAGCAGTACTTC
TRBV14	TRBJ2-5	.	.	CASSQDWGREGAQYF	TGTGCCAGCAGCCAAGATTGGGGGAGAGAAGGTGCCCAGTACTTC
TRBV28	TRBJ2-7	TRBD2	.	CASSPPSGRVTYEQYF	TGTGCCAGCAGCCCACCTAGCGGGAGGGTAACCTACGAGCAGTACTTC
TRBV29-1	TRBJ1-1	.	.	CSVEDGVGSRAGIFEAFF	TGCAGCGTTGAAGATGGGGTCGGTTCGAGGGCAGGGATATTTGAAGCTTTCTTT
TRBV12-5	TRBJ2-3	TRBD1	few	CALQGETTDTQYF	TGTGCTTTACAGGGGGAGACCACAGATACGCAGTATTTT
TRBV5-1	TRBJ2-7	TRBD2	.	CASSLRGPSGWSSYEQYF	TGCGCCAGCAGCCTACGGGGCCCTAGCGGGTGGAGCTCCTACGAGCAGTACTTC
TRBV5-1	TRBJ2-7	.	.	CASSLVGDSYEQYF	TGCGCCAGCAGCTTGGTCGGGGATTCCTACGAGCAGTACTTC
TRBV4-1	TRBJ2-3	TRBD2	.	CASSQDPLAARDTQYF	TGCGCCAGCAGCCAAGATCCCCTAGCGGCCCGAGATACGCAGTATTTT
TRBV5-6	TRBJ1-5	TRBD1	.	CASSRRQGAQNQPQHF	TGTGCCAGCAGCCGGAGACAGGGGGCTCAAAATCAGCCCCAGCATTTT
TRBV15	TRBJ1-2	.	.	CATSRDVRRGNGYTF	TGTGCCACCAGCAGAGATGTCAGGCGGGGGAACGGCTACACCTTC
TRBV5-1	TRBJ1-1	.	few	CASSSRGNTEAFF	TGCGCCAGCAGCTCCAGGGGTAACACTGAAGCTTTCTTT